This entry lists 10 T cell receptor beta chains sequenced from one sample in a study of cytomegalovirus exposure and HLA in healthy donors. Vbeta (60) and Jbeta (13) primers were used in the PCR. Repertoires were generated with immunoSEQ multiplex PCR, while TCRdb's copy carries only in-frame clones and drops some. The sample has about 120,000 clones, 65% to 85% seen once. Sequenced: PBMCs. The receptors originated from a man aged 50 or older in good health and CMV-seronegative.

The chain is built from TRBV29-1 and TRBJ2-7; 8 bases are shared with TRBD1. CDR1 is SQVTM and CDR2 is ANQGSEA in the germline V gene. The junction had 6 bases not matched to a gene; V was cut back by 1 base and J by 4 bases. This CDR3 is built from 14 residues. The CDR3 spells CSVEGARGRYEQYF. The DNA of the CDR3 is TGCAGCGTTGAAGGCGCCAGGGGGCGTTACGAGCAGTACTTC.

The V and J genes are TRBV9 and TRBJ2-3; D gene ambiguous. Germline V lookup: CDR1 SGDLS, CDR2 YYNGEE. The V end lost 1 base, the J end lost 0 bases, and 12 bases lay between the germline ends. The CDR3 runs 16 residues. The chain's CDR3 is CASSVLSFPSTDTQYF. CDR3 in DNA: TGTGCCAGCAGCGTATTGTCCTTTCCTAGCACAGATACGCAGTATTTT. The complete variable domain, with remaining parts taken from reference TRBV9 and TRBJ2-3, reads DSGVTQTPKHLITATGQRVTLRCSPRSGDLSVYWYQQSLDQGLQFLIQYYNGEERAKGNILERFSAQQFPDLHSELNLSSLELGDSALYFCASSVLSFPSTDTQYFGPGTRLTVL.

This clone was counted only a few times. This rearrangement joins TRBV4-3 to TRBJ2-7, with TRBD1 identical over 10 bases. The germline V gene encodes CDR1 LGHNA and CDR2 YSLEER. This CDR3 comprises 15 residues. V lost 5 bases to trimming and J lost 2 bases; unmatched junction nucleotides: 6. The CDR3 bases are TGCGCCAGCAGCTACGCCGGGACAGGGGCCTACGAGCAGTACTTC. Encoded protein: CASSYAGTGAYEQYF.

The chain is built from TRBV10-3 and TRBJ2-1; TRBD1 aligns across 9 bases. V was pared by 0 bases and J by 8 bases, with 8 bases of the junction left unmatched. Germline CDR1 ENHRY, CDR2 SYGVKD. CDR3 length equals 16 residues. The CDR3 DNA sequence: TGTGCCATCAGTGAGTCGACAGGGGGAAGTTGGCATGAGCAGTTCTTC. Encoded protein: CAISESTGGSWHEQFF.

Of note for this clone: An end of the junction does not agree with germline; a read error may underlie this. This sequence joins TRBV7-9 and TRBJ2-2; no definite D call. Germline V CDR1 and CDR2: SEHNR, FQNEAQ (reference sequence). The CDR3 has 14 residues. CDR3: CSSSLALGAGELFF. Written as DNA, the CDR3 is TGTTCCAGCAGCCTCGCCTTGGGCGCCGGGGAGCTGTTTTTT. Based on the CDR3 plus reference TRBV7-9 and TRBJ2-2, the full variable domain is DTGVSQNPRHKITKRGQNVTFRCDPISEHNRLYWYRQTLGQGPEFLTYFQNEAQLEKSRLLSDRFSAERPKGSFSTLEIQRTEQGDSAMYLCSSSLALGAGELFFGEGSRLTVL.

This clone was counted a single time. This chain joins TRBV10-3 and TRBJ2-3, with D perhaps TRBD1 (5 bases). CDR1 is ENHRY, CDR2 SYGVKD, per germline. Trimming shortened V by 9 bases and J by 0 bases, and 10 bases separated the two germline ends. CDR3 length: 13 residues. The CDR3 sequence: CAMGKGSTDTQYF. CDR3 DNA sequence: TGTGCCATGGGAAAGGGGAGCACAGATACGCAGTATTTT.

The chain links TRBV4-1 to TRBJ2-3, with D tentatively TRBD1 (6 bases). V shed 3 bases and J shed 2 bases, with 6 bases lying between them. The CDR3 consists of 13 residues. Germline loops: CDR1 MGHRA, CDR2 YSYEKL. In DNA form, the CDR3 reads TGCGCCAGCAGCCAGGGACACACAGATACGCAGTATTTT. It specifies CASSQGHTDTQYF.

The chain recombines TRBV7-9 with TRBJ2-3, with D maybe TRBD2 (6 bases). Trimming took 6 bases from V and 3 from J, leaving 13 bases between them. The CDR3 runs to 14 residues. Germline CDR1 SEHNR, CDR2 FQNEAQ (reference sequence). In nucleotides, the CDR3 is TGTGCCAGCAGGGCTAGAGGAGGGACAGATACGCAGTATTTT. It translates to CASRARGGTDTQYF.

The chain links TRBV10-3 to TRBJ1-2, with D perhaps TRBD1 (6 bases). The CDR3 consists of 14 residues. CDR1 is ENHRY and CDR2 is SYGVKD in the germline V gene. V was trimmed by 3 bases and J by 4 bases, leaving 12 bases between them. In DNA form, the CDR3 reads TGTGCCATCAGTGAACAGGGACATGGCTATGGCTACACCTTC. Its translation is CAISEQGHGYGYTF.

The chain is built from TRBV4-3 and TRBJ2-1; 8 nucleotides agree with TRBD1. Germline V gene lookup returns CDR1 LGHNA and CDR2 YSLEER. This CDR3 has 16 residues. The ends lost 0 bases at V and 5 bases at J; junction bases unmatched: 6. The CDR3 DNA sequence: TGCGCCAGCAGCCAAGAACTCGGGACAGGAAACAATGAGCAGTTCTTC. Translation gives CASSQELGTGNNEQFF.